The 2 T cell receptor beta chains given below trace back to one sample, sequenced in a study of shared clonotypes between healthy human individuals. Assay: immunoSEQ multiplex PCR; the TCRdb copy retains only in-frame clones and omits some. The table shows 2,100,000 or so clones, with 90% to 97% occurring only once. The material sequenced was naive CD4+ T cells sorted from blood. Sample subset: CD45RA+ positively selected. The receptor source for this set is a man in his late teens or twenties in good health.

The rearrangement links TRBV19 to TRBJ1-1, with D perhaps TRBD1 (5 bases). The CDR3 is made up of 16 amino acids. The germline gives CDR1 LNHDA, CDR2 SQIVND (reference sequence). The germline V and J ends were trimmed by 1 base and 2 bases, with 14 bases remaining between them. CDR3 loop: CASSIAAGSVNTEAFF. CDR3 nucleotide sequence: TGTGCCAGTAGTATAGCGGCAGGGTCCGTAAACACTGAAGCTTTCTTT.

Comments on this clone: Within the sample, other DNA sequences also encode this same CDR3. CDR3 DNA sequence: TGCGCCAGCAGCTCGGACAGGCCAAACTATGGCTACACCTTC. This codes for CASSSDRPNYGYTF. The V gene is TRBV5-1, the J gene TRBJ1-2, with TRBD1 matching 7 bases. Germline CDR1 reads SGHRS; CDR2 reads YFSETQ. With V trimmed by 3 bases and J by 2 bases, 4 bases remained unmatched. This CDR3 has 14 residues.